The 19 T cell receptor beta chains reported below all come from one sample, sequenced in a study of early T cells in non-severe SARS-CoV-2 infection. TCRdb reprocessed the 5' RACE reads via MiXCR and lists one record per CDR3 protein. The sample yields around 44,000 distinct CDR3 sequences, approximately 8.1% seen once. Sequencing was carried out using whole blood. All receptors come from an adult who was a healthcare worker with PCR-confirmed SARS-CoV-2 infection or an uninfected control (not recorded which).

At least ten counts were recorded for this clonotype. The rearrangement uses TRBV6-1 and TRBJ1-4; maybe TRBD1 (6 bases). The CDR3 totals 12 residues. The V and J ends lost 7 bases and 14 bases respectively, with 17 bases between them. Germline V CDR1 and CDR2: MNHNS, SASEGT. The chain's CDR3 is CASTIFGRGLFF. The CDR3 nucleotides read TGTGCCAGCACGATTTTCGGAAGGGGGCTGTTTTTT.

This clonotype was seen repeatedly, ten times or more. V and J are TRBV2 and TRBJ1-5; tentative D call: TRBD1 (5 bases). CDR3 length equals 14 residues. Between the trimmed V and J ends, which lost 8 bases and 0 bases, there was a span of 11 bases. The germline CDR1 and CDR2 sequences are SNHLY and FYNNEI. CDR3 bases: TGTGCCAGCGGGCGGACAAATAGCAATCAGCCCCAGCATTTT. It specifies CASGRTNSNQPQHF.

This clonotype was counted ten times or more. This rearrangement joins TRBV14 to TRBJ1-1; D gene ambiguous. The CDR3 totals 12 residues. Germline CDR1 SGHDN, CDR2 FVKESK. The V gene lost 3 bases and the J gene lost 1 base, with 3 bases spanning the gap. The CDR3 spells CASSQGNTEAFF. DNA of the CDR3: TGTGCCAGCAGCCAGGGGAACACTGAAGCTTTCTTT.

V gene TRBV20-1 combines with J gene TRBJ2-1; the D gene is possibly TRBD1 (6 bases). Trimming removed 6 bases from V and 7 bases from J, with 13 bases in between. Germline values: CDR1 DFQATT, CDR2 SNEGSKA (reference sequence). The length of the CDR3 is 12 residues. The chain's CDR3 is CSAGTITNEQFF. CDR3 sequence (DNA): TGCAGTGCCGGGACAATCACGAATGAGCAGTTCTTC.

This clonotype was picked up many times. V is TRBV12-3 or TRBV12-4 and J is TRBJ2-1, with D unresolved. There are 14 residues in the CDR3. V was shortened by 3 bases and J by 4 bases, with 10 bases between the two germline ends. The DNA of the CDR3 is TGTGCCAGCAGTTTCCGGCAGAGGTACAATGAGCAGTTCTTC. It is translated as CASSFRQRYNEQFF.

Many counts were recorded for this clonotype. The chain uses TRBV12-3 or TRBV12-4 and TRBJ1-2, with D possibly TRBD1 on 5 matching bases. There are 11 residues in the CDR3. V was pared by 6 bases and J by 5 bases, with 7 bases between. CDR3 protein: CASRGTYGYTF. The CDR3 DNA is TGTGCCAGCAGGGGGACTTATGGCTACACCTTC.

This clonotype was counted only a few times. The genes are TRBV28 and TRBJ2-5; 10 bases map to TRBD1. The junction had 3 bases not matched to a gene; V was cut back by 2 bases and J by 3 bases. In germline, CDR1 is MDHEN, CDR2 SYDVKM. The CDR3 is 15 residues long. The CDR3 loop is CASSLMGQGKETQYF. The CDR3 DNA is TGTGCCAGCAGTTTAATGGGACAGGGGAAAGAGACCCAGTACTTC.

Ten or more counts support this clonotype. The V and J genes are TRBV4-1 and TRBJ1-1, with D maybe TRBD1 (6 bases). Germline CDR1 is MGHRA and CDR2 is YSYEKL. The CDR3 totals 12 residues. Trimming took off 3 bases at V and 7 bases at J, with 9 bases between the two ends. The CDR3 region has the DNA TGCGCCAGCAGCCATACAGGGATTGAAGCTTTCTTT. Translated: CASSHTGIEAFF.

There are many counts of this clonotype. The chain recombines TRBV12-3 or TRBV12-4 with TRBJ2-2; either TRBD1 or TRBD2 may fit D (5 bases each). The CDR3 length is 14 residues. V was cut by 7 bases and J by 6 bases, with 15 bases left in between. The CDR3 sequence: CASTVTRGAGELFF. The CDR3 nucleotides are TGTGCCAGCACGGTGACACGAGGGGCCGGGGAGCTGTTTTTT.

On this clonotype: This may be a read error: a much more frequent sequence differs by one nucleotide. The chain carries TRBV19 and TRBJ1-1; D not certain. The V gene's germline CDR1 is LNHDA and CDR2 SQIVND (reference sequence). The CDR3 has 13 residues. Deletions cut 3 bases from V and 11 bases from J, with 16 bases between. CDR3 sequence reads: CASSIGLLAGAFF. CDR3 coding DNA: TGTGCCAGTAGTATCGGGTTGTTGGCTGGGGCTTTCTTT. Using reference TRBV19 and TRBJ1-1 for the parts outside the CDR3, the full variable domain is DGGITQSPKYLFRKEGQNVTLSCEQNLNHDAMYWYRQDPGQGLRLIYYSQIVNDFQKGDIAEGYSVSREKKESFPLTVTSAQKNPTAFYLCASSIGLLAGAFFGQGTRLTVV.

This clonotype was observed a handful of times. This chain uses TRBV6-5 with TRBJ2-7; 7 bases match TRBD1. J was trimmed by 3 bases and V by 0 bases; bases with no gene match: 5. The CDR3 covers 15 residues. Germline V gene data show CDR1 as MNHEY and CDR2 as SVGAGI. The chain's CDR3 is CASSYSPGGVYEQYF. The CDR3 region has the DNA TGTGCCAGCAGTTACTCGCCAGGGGGTGTCTACGAGCAGTACTTC.

Only a few counts were recorded for this clonotype. This chain uses TRBV9 with TRBJ2-1; TRBD2 matches at 11 bases. The junction had 10 bases not matched to a gene; V was cut back by 4 bases and J by 7 bases. Germline V gene lookup returns CDR1 SGDLS and CDR2 YYNGEE. The CDR3 loop spans 16 amino acids. The CDR3 loop is CASSSGTSGGHNEQFF. The DNA for the CDR3 is TGTGCCAGCAGCTCAGGCACTAGCGGGGGCCATAATGAGCAGTTCTTC.

This clonotype has a count of ten or more. The gene calls are TRBV28 and TRBJ2-3, with TRBD2 matching over 11 bases. V was pared by 4 bases and J by 2 bases, with 5 bases of the junction left unmatched. The CDR3 contains 16 residues. Germline lookup yields CDR1 MDHEN and CDR2 SYDVKM. The CDR3 reads CASSSASGGTTDTQYF. As DNA, the CDR3 is TGTGCCAGCAGTTCCGCTAGCGGGGGGACCACAGATACGCAGTATTTT.

This clonotype has only a few counts. This sequence joins TRBV7-9 and TRBJ2-1; D ambiguous. V gave up 1 base and J gave up 6 bases, with 4 bases separating them. The CDR3 runs 12 residues. Per germline, CDR1 SEHNR and CDR2 FQNEAQ (reference sequence). CDR3 residues: CASSLVANEQFF. As DNA, the CDR3 is TGTGCCAGCAGCTTAGTTGCCAATGAGCAGTTCTTC.

The rearrangement uses TRBV27 and TRBJ2-2; TRBD1 matches at 7 bases. The length of the CDR3 is 15 residues. V shed 2 bases and J 3 bases; nucleotides not matched to a gene: 3. The germline gives CDR1 MNHEY, CDR2 SMNVEV (reference sequence). CDR3 sequence reads: CASSLNRGYTGELFF. As DNA, the CDR3 is TGTGCCAGCAGTTTAAACAGGGGCTACACCGGGGAGCTGTTTTTT.

This clonotype was counted only a few times. This sequence joins TRBV20-1 and TRBJ2-1; D is unresolved. Trimming took 5 bases from V and 5 from J, leaving 7 bases between them. Germline lookup yields CDR1 DFQATT and CDR2 SNEGSKA (reference sequence). The CDR3 runs 11 residues. The CDR3 protein is CSADVDNEQFF. CDR3 bases: TGCAGTGCTGACGTAGACAATGAGCAGTTCTTC.

This clonotype has only a few counts. This chain connects TRBV29-1 to TRBJ2-2; D unresolved. V lost 5 bases and J lost 2, with 6 bases in between. The length of the CDR3 is 12 residues. The germline CDR1 and CDR2 sequences are SQVTM and ANQGSEA. As DNA, the CDR3 is TGCAGCGTTCGTGGAAACACCGGGGAGCTGTTTTTT. Amino acids: CSVRGNTGELFF.

Ten or more counts support this clonotype. V is TRBV3-1 and J is TRBJ1-3; no firm D call. Germline V gives CDR1 LGHDT, CDR2 YNNKEL (reference sequence). The CDR3 contains 17 residues. Trimming stripped 0 bases from V and 0 bases from J, with 12 bases between. Here the CDR3 DNA reads TGTGCCAGCAGCCAAGATGCCAGCGTGAGCTCTGGAAACACCATATATTTT. It is translated as CASSQDASVSSGNTIYF.

This clonotype has a handful of counts. The V call is TRBV7-2, the J call TRBJ1-2; D call uncertain. The CDR3 contains 15 residues. The germline V and J ends were trimmed by 5 bases and 5 bases, with 18 bases remaining between them. The V gene's germline CDR1 is SGHTA and CDR2 FQGNSA. The CDR3 DNA follows: TGTGCCAGCAGCCTTCGTCCCATCAAAGGGTATGGCTACACCTTC. It encodes CASSLRPIKGYGYTF. Drawing the rest from reference TRBV7-2 and TRBJ1-2, the complete variable domain is GAGVSQSPSNKVTEKGKDVELRCDPISGHTALYWYRQSLGQGLEFLIYFQGNSAPDKSGLPSDRFSAERTGGSVSTLTIQRTQQEDSAVYLCASSLRPIKGYGYTFGSGTRLTVV.